Described below is a single T cell receptor (beta chain) sequence and its context. The record originates from a study of control samples from healthy donors and cancer patients. Germline values: CDR1 SGHVS, CDR2 FQNEAQ. Trimming stripped 0 bases from V and 5 bases from J, with 8 bases between. The CDR3 totals 14 residues. The assay was immunoSEQ multiplex PCR, and TCRdb's table has in-frame clones only and misses some. The sample holds about 110,000 clones; roughly 90% are singletons and the top ten take roughly 3.7%. The specimen was PBMCs. This rearrangement joins TRBV7-8 to TRBJ1-5; unclear D gene. The TCR originated in an older woman with lung cancer. CDR3 in amino acids: CASSLAGNHQPQHF. CDR3 DNA: TGTGCCAGCAGCTTAGCAGGAAATCATCAGCCCCAGCATTTT.